This entry concerns a single T cell receptor beta chain. These data come from a study of blood T cell repertoires in COVID-19. Across the study: COVID-19 samples collected from the United States, Italy and Spain covered acute and convalescent phases. The cDNA or gDNA used as material had been derived from T cells, B-cell-depleted T cells, or PBMCs.

Patients in Seattle were enrolled during active infection, then followed longitudinally. Original processing methods: Using reference gene primer amplification, nucleated cell counts were estimated. Generated by immunoSEQ multiplex PCR, the TCRdb table keeps only in-frame clones and is missing some. V, J and clone size derive from that table, while D and trimming were established from the DNA sequence. There are approximately 340,000 clones in the sample; roughly 87% occur only once, and approximately 10% lies in the top ten. The sequence came from a man aged 25-45 years with COVID-19, enrolled during active disease. Input material: peripheral blood.

CDR3 DNA sequence: TGTGCCAGCAGCCAAGGACTAGCGAACACCGGGGAGCTGTTTTTT. Residues: CASSQGLANTGELFF. This chain links TRBV3-1 (or the pseudogene TRBV3-2) with TRBJ2-2; perhaps TRBD2 as D (6 bases). Germline CDR1 is LGHDT and CDR2 is YNNKEL (reference sequence). There are 15 residues in the CDR3. V dropped 1 base and J dropped 0 bases, with 6 bases sitting between them.